The 11 T cell receptor beta chains below come from one sample, sequenced in a study of blood T cell repertoires in COVID-19. Assay used: immunoSEQ multiplex PCR; TCRdb lists only in-frame clones, some missing. The data show about 150,000 clones, about 80% seen once. Sequencing was carried out using peripheral blood. Receptors originate from a man aged 65 to 79 with acute or convalescent COVID-19.

The V and J genes are TRBV5-4 and TRBJ2-3, with TRBD1 matching 7 bases. This CDR3 has 18 amino acids. Trimming took 0 bases from V and 4 from J; bases not matched to a gene: 14. Germline V gives CDR1 SGHNT, CDR2 YYREEE (reference sequence). CDR3 in amino acids: CASSLVGTRQGSADTQYF. In nucleotides, the CDR3 is TGTGCCAGCAGCTTGGTTGGGACCCGACAGGGTTCGGCAGATACGCAGTATTTT.

The rearrangement links TRBV21-1 to TRBJ1-1; TRBD1 is the table's D call and was not checked against the DNA. TRBV21-1 is a pseudogene locus. The CDR3 is 15 residues long. This CDR3 is CASSKIGAGPAEAFF. CDR3 bases: TGTGCCAGCAGCAAAATAGGCGCAGGGCCCGCTGAAGCTTTCTTT.

This chain joins TRBV19 and TRBJ2-5; 7 bases are shared with TRBD2. The CDR3 runs to 15 residues. V shed 4 bases and J 2 bases; nucleotides not matched to a gene: 7. Germline V lookup: CDR1 LNHDA, CDR2 SQIVND (reference sequence). The CDR3 DNA sequence: TGTGCCAGTAGTAGGACGGGGGGACGACAAGAGACCCAGTACTTC. As protein: CASSRTGGRQETQYF.

This clone has just one count. This chain uses TRBV5-5 with TRBJ2-1; TRBD2 agrees at 12 bases. The CDR3 is 16 amino acids. CDR1 is SGHKS, CDR2 YYEKEE, per germline (reference sequence). V dropped 0 bases and J dropped 5; count of bases not matched to a gene: 3. In DNA, the CDR3 is TGTGCCAGCAGCTTGGGGACTAGCGGGGCCCACAATGAGCAGTTCTTC. It is translated as CASSLGTSGAHNEQFF.

This chain links TRBV12-3 or TRBV12-4 with TRBJ1-4, with TRBD1 matching over 8 bases. V lost 8 bases, J lost 7 bases, and 0 bases stayed unmatched. The CDR3 is made up of 11 amino acids. CDR3 residues: CASGQGEKLFF. CDR3 sequence (DNA): TGTGCCAGCGGACAGGGTGAAAAACTGTTTTTT.

In this sample, this clone turned up a few times. This chain links TRBV7-8 with TRBJ2-5, with TRBD1 matching 7 bases. Germline CDR1 and CDR2: SGHVS and FQNEAQ. Trimming at V came to 5 bases and at J to 0 bases, leaving 12 bases not matched to a gene. The CDR3 totals 17 residues. The CDR3 sequence: CASSPSRGPQYQETQYF. In nucleotides, the CDR3 is TGTGCCAGCAGCCCTAGTAGGGGGCCCCAGTACCAAGAGACCCAGTACTTC. The full variable domain, with the rest looked up from reference TRBV7-8 and TRBJ2-5, is GAGVSQSPRYKVAKRGQDVALRCDPISGHVSLFWYQQALGQGPEFLTYFQNEAQLDKSGLPSDRFFAERPEGSVSTLKIQRTQQEDSAVYLCASSPSRGPQYQETQYFGPGTRLLVL.

The V call is TRBV15, the J call TRBJ1-2; D is ambiguous. V was pared by 0 bases and J by 0 bases, with 11 bases between. Germline values: CDR1 LNHNV, CDR2 YYDKDF (reference sequence). The CDR3 has 16 amino acids. CDR3: CATSRDQVSANYGYTF. The CDR3 DNA is TGTGCCACCAGCAGAGATCAGGTCTCCGCTAACTATGGCTACACCTTC.

This chain connects TRBV19 to TRBJ1-5; D not resolved. V dropped 5 bases and J dropped 14 bases, with 19 bases sitting between them. The CDR3 length is 13 residues. The germline V gene has CDR1 LNHDA and CDR2 SQIVND (reference sequence). CDR3 loop: CASSPSTRIGEHF. DNA for the CDR3: TGTGCCAGTAGTCCCTCGACCCGGATTGGAGAGCATTTT.

The chain couples TRBV6-5 to TRBJ1-2, with TRBD1 matching over 7 bases. The CDR3 is 15 residues long. CDR1 is MNHEY, CDR2 SVGAGI, per germline. Germline trimming cut 2 bases from V and 5 bases from J; bases unmatched to any gene: 8. The CDR3 sequence is CASSYRDSPAYGYTF. As DNA, the CDR3 is TGTGCCAGCAGTTACCGGGACAGTCCCGCTTATGGCTACACCTTC.

The chain recombines TRBV6-1 with TRBJ1-2; D is unresolved. Trimming cost V 2 bases and J 0 bases, with 7 bases left between them. The CDR3 totals 14 residues. Germline CDR1 is MNHNS and CDR2 is SASEGT. The CDR3 sequence: CASSEQAANYGYTF. CDR3 coding DNA: TGTGCCAGCAGTGAACAGGCAGCTAACTATGGCTACACCTTC.

The rearrangement links TRBV3-1 (or the pseudogene TRBV3-2) to TRBJ1-6; D unresolved. This CDR3 region has 17 residues. Trimming shortened V by 3 bases and J by 4 bases, and 16 bases separated the two germline ends. CDR1 and CDR2 (germline): LGHDT, YNNKEL (reference sequence). DNA of the CDR3: TGTGCCAGCAGCCAGGCCTTCGGACGGACTTATAATTCACCCCTCCACTTT. Residues: CASSQAFGRTYNSPLHF.